Listed below are T cell receptor beta chains from one sample, sequenced in a study of T cells after somatic rescue of genetic block. TCRdb keeps only in-frame clones here, not all; method: immunoSEQ multiplex PCR. The sample records around 100,000 clones, over 80% being singletons. The sequenced material came from peripheral blood mononuclear cells (PBMCs). Receptors originate from a woman aged 18-30 years. CDR3s include the opening cysteine and the closing phenylalanine or tryptophan. The D gene is left open where the match is weak.

>TRBJ1-5|TRBD1|TRBV5-6
CASSSQGAHQPQHF
TGTGCCAGCAGCTCACAGGGGGCCCATCAGCCCCAGCATTTT
>TRBJ1-6|TRBD1|TRBV15
CATTATGGFAPLHF
TGTGCCACCACCGCGACAGGGGGCTTTGCACCCCTCCACTTT
>TRBJ2-7|.|TRBV5-6
CASRPGPGGEQYF
TGTGCCAGCAGACCCGGACCCGGCGGGGAGCAGTACTTC
>TRBJ1-5|.|TRBV7-2
CASSSDGINQPQHF
TGTGCCAGCAGCTCTGACGGAATCAATCAGCCCCAGCATTTT
>TRBJ1-5|TRBD1|TRBV18
CASSPPTSTGPYQPQHF
TGTGCCAGCTCACCCCCGACCTCGACAGGGCCCTATCAGCCCCAGCATTTT
>TRBJ1-4|.|TRBV5-1
CASSRRQTASREKLFF
TGCGCCAGCAGCAGAAGACAGACTGCTTCAAGAGAAAAACTGTTTTTT
>TRBJ2-7|TRBD2|TRBV5-4
CASSGTGGPGHEQYF
TGTGCCAGCAGCGGCACGGGGGGGCCGGGGCACGAGCAGTACTTC
>TRBJ1-2|.|TRBV19
CASSLRGGTPANYGYTF
TGTGCCAGTAGTTTGAGGGGGGGGACCCCAGCTAACTATGGCTACACCTTC
>TRBJ1-2|TRBD1|TRBV18
CASSGQGDKIYGYTF
TGTGCCAGCTCAGGACAGGGGGACAAAATCTATGGCTACACCTTC
>TRBJ1-5|.|TRBV12-1
CASSAPGTDCSNQPQHF
TGTGCCAGCAGCGCCCCAGGGACAGATTGTAGCAATCAGCCCCAGCATTTT